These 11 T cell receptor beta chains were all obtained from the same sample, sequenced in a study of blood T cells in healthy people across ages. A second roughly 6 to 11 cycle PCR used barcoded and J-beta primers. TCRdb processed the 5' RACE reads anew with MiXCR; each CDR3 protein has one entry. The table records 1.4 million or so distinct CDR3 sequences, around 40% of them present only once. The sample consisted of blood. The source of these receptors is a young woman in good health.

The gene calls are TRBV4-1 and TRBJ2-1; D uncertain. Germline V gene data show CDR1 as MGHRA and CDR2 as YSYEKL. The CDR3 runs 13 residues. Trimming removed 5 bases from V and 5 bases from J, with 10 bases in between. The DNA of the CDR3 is TGCGCCAGCAGCGTGGCACAAGACAATGAGCAGTTCTTC. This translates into CASSVAQDNEQFF.

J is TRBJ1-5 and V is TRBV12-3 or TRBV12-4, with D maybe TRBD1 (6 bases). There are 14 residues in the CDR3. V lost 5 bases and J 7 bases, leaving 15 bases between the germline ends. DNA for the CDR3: TGTGCCAGCAGTCCTAAGTCCGACAGGCAGCCCCAGCATTTT. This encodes CASSPKSDRQPQHF.

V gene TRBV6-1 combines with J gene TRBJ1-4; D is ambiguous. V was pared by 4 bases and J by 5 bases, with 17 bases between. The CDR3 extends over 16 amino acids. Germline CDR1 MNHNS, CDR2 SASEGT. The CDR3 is CASSVYGPAGNEKLFF. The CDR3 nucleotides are TGTGCCAGCAGTGTTTATGGGCCCGCGGGAAATGAAAAACTGTTTTTT.

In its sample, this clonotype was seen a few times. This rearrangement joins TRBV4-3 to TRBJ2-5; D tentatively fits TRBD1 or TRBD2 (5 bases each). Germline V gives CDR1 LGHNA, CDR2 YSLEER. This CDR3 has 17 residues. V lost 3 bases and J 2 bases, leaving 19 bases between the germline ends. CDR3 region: CASSQGRFRDGQETQYF. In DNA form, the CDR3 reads TGCGCCAGCAGCCAGGGTCGATTCCGGGACGGACAAGAGACCCAGTACTTC.

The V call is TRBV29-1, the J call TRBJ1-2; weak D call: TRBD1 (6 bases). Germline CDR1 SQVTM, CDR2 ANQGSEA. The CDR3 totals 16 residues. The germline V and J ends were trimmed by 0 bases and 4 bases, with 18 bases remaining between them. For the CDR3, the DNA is TGCAGCGTTGAAGATCTGGACAGAGGGATCGGCTATGGCTACACCTTC. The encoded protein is CSVEDLDRGIGYGYTF.

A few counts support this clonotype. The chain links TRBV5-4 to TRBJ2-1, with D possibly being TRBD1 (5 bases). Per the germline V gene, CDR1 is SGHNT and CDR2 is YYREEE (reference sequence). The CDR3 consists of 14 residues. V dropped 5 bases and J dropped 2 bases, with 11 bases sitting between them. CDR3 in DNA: TGTGCCAGCAGTGACGCAGGGACCTACAATGAGCAGTTCTTC. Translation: CASSDAGTYNEQFF.

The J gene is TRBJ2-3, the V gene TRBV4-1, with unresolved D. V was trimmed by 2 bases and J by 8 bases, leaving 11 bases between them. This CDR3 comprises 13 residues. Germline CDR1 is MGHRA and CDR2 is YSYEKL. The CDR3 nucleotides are TGCGCCAGCAGCCAACAAGCTTCAGGTACGCAGTATTTT. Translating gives CASSQQASGTQYF.

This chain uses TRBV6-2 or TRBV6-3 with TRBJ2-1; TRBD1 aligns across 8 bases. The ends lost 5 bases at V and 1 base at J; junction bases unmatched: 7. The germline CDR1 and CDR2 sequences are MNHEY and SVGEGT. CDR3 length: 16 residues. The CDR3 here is CASSPLRGPSYNEQFF. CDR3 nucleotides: TGTGCCAGCAGTCCCCTCAGGGGGCCTTCCTACAATGAGCAGTTCTTC.

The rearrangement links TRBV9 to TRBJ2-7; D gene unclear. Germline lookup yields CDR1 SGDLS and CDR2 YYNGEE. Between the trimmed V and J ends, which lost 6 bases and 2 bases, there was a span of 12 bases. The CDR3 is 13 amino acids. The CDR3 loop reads CASNLGHTYEQYF. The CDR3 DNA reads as TGTGCCAGCAACCTGGGCCATACCTACGAGCAGTACTTC.

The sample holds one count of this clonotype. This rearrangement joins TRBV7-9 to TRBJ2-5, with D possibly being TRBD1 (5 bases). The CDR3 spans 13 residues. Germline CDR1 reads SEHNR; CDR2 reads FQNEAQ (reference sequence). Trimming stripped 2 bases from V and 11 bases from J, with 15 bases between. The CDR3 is CASSLIEDNEQYF. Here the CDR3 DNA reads TGTGCCAGCAGCTTAATAGAGGACAATGAGCAGTACTTC.

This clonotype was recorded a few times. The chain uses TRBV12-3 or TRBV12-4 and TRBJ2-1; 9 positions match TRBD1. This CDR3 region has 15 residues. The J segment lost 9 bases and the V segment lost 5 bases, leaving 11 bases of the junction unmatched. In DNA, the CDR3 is TGTGCCAGCAGTGCCCGGGACAGGGCTCAGGGTGAGCAGTTCTTC. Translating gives CASSARDRAQGEQFF.